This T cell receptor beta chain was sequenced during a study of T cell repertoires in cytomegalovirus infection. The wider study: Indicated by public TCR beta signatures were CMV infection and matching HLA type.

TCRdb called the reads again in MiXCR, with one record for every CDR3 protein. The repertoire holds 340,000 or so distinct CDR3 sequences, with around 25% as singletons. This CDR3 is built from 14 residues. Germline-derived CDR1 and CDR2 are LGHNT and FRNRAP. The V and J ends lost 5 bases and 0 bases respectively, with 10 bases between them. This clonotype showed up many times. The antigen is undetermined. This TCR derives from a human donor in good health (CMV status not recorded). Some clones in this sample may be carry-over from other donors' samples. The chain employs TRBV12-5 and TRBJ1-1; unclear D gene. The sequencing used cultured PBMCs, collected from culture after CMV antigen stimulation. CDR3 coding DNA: TGTGCTAGTGGTCCCAATCTTATGAACACTGAAGCTTTCTTT. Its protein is CASGPNLMNTEAFF.